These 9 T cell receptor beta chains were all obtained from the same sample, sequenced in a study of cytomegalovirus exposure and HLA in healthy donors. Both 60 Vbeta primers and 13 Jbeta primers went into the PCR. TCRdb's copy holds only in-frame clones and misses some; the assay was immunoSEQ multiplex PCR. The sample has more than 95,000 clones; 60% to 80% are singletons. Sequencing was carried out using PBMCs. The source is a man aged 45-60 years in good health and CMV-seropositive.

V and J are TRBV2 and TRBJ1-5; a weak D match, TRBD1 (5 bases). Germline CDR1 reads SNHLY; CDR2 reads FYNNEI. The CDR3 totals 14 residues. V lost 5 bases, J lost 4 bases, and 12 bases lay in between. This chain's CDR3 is CASSSDSINQPQHF. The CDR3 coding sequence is TGTGCCAGCAGTTCCGACAGCATAAATCAGCCCCAGCATTTT. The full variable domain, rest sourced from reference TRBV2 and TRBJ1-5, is EPEVTQTPSHQVTQMGQEVILRCVPISNHLYFYWYRQILGQKVEFLVSFYNNEISEKSEIFDDQFSVERPDGSNFTLKIRSTKLEDSAMYFCASSSDSINQPQHFGDGTRLSIL.

The CDR3 bases are TGCGCCAGCCTCGGACAGGGGAAAGGGGGCTACACCTTC. Encoded protein: CASLGQGKGGYTF. The chain combines TRBV10-2 with TRBJ1-2; 9 nucleotides line up with TRBD1. The CDR3 covers 13 residues. V shed 8 bases and J 8 bases; nucleotides not matched to a gene: 9. CDR1 is WSHSY and CDR2 is SAAADI in the germline V gene.

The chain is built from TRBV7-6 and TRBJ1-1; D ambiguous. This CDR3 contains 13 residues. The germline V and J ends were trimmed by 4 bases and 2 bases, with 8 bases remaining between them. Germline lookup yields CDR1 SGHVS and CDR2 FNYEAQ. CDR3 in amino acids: CASSSLYNTEAFF. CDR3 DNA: TGTGCCAGCAGCTCCCTATATAACACTGAAGCTTTCTTT. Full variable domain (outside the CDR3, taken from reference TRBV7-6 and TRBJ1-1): GAGVSQSPRYKVTKRGQDVALRCDPISGHVSLYWYRQALGQGPEFLTYFNYEAQQDKSGLPNDRFSAERPEGSISTLTIQRTEQRDSAMYRCASSSLYNTEAFFGQGTRLTVV.

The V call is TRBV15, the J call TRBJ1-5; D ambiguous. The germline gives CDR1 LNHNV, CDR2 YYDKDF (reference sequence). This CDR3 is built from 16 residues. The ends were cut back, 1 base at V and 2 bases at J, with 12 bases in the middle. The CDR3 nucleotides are TGTGCCACCAGCAGAGGAGCCGGGGAGGGCAATCAGCCCCAGCATTTT. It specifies CATSRGAGEGNQPQHF.

The chain's CDR3 is CASSALTSSNEQFF. CDR3 nucleotides: TGTGCCAGCAGCGCCCTGACTAGCTCCAATGAGCAGTTCTTC. This chain connects TRBV9 to TRBJ2-1, with 7 nucleotides matching TRBD2. With 3 bases clipped from V and 6 bases from J, the junction kept 6 bases outside the gene matches. CDR1 is SGDLS, CDR2 YYNGEE, per germline. The CDR3 length is 14 residues.

The CDR3 coding sequence is TGTGCCAGCAGCCGCCCAGGCGGGATTGACGAAAAACTGTTTTTT. It codes for CASSRPGGIDEKLFF. This chain connects TRBV5-4 to TRBJ1-4; D not certain. The CDR3 contains 15 residues. Germline CDR1 SGHNT, CDR2 YYREEE (reference sequence). Trimming left V 4 bases short and J 8 bases short, with 18 bases between. Based on the CDR3 plus reference TRBV5-4 and TRBJ1-4, the full variable domain is ETGVTQSPTHLIKTRGQQVTLRCSSQSGHNTVSWYQQALGQGPQFIFQYYREEENGRGNFPPRFSGLQFPNYSSELNVNALELDDSALYLCASSRPGGIDEKLFFGSGTQLSVL.

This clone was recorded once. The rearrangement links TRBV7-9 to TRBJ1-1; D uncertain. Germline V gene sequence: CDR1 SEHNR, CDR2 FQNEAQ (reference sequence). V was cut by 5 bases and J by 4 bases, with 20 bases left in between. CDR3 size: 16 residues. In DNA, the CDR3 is TGTGCCAGCAGCCTTGATAGGGCAGCTGCGGGCACTGAAGCTTTCTTT. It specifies CASSLDRAAAGTEAFF.

Written as DNA, the CDR3 is TGCGCCAGCAGCCAAGATGATATCGGGGGATCCTATAATTCACCCCTCCACTTT. This sequence encodes CASSQDDIGGSYNSPLHF. V gene TRBV4-3 combines with J gene TRBJ1-6; possibly TRBD1 for D (5 bases). Germline V lookup: CDR1 LGHNA, CDR2 YSLEER. V shed 0 bases and J shed 1 base, with 13 bases lying between them. This CDR3 has 18 amino acids.

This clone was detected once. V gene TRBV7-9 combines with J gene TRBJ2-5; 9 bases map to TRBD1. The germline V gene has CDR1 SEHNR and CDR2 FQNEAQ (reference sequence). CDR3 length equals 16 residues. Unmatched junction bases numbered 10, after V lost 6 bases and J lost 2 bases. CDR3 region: CASSFTGGVRQETQYF. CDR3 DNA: TGTGCCAGCAGTTTTACAGGGGGCGTTCGGCAAGAGACCCAGTACTTC.